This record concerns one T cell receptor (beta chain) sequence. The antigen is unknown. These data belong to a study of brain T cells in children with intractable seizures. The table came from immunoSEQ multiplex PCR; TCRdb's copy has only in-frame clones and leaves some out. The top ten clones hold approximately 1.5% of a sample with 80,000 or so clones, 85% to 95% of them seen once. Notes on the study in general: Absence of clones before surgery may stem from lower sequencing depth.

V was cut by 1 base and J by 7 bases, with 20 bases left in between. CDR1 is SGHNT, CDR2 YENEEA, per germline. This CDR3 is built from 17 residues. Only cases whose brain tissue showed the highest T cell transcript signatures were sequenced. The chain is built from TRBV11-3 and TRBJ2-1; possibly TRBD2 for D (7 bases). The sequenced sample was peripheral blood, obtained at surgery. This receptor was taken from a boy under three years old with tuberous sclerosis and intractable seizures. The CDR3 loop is CASSLGRGALGGNEQFF. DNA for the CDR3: TGTGCCAGCAGCTTAGGTCGGGGGGCCCTTGGTGGTAATGAGCAGTTCTTC.